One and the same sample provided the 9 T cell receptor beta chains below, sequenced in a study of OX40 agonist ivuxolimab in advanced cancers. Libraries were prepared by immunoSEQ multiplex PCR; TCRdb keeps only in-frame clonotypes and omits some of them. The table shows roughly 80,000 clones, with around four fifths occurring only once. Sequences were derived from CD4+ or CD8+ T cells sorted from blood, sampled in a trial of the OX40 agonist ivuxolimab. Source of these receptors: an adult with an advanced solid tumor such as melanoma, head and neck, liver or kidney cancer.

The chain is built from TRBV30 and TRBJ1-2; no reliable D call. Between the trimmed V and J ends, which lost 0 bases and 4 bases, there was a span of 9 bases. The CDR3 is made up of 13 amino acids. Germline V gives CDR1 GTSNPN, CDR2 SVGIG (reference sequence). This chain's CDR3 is CAWSVVGSYGYTF. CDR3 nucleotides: TGTGCCTGGAGTGTCGTTGGCTCCTATGGCTACACCTTC.

CDR3 protein: CASSLEGSPKTQYF. CDR3 sequence (DNA): TGTGCCAGCAGCTTGGAAGGTAGCCCTAAGACCCAGTACTTC. The chain couples TRBV5-6 to TRBJ2-5; the D is unclear. The CDR3 loop spans 14 amino acids. V was pared by 0 bases and J by 6 bases, with 12 bases between. The germline V gene encodes CDR1 SGHDT and CDR2 YYEEEE.

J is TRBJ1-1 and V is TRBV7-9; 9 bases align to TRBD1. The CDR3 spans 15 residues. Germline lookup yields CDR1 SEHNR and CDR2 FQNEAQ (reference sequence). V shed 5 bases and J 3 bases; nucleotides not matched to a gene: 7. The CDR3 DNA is TGTGCCAGCAGCAACACAGGGGGCCGGTACACTGAAGCTTTCTTT. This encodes CASSNTGGRYTEAFF.

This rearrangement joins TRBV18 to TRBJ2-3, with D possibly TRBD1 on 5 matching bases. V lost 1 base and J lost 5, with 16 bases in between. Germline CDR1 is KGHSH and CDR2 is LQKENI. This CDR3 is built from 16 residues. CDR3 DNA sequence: TGTGCCAGCTCACCACTTGGCCAGGGCCTCGGAGATACGCAGTATTTT. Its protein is CASSPLGQGLGDTQYF.

CDR3 sequence reads: CASMLWGNEQYF. The CDR3 DNA reads TGTGCCAGCATGTTGTGGGGGAACGAGCAGTACTTC. The rearrangement uses TRBV5-4 and TRBJ2-7; D is perhaps TRBD1 or TRBD2 (5 bases each). Trimming took off 6 bases at V and 5 bases at J, with 12 bases between the two ends. The CDR3 is 12 amino acids. Germline V lookup: CDR1 SGHNT, CDR2 YYREEE (reference sequence).

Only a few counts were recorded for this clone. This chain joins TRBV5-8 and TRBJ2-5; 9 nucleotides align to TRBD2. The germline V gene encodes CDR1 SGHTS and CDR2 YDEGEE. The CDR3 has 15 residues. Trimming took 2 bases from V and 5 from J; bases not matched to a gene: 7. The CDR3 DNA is TGTGCCAGCAGCTTACCAGCGGGGGGCTCGGAGACCCAGTACTTC. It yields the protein CASSLPAGGSETQYF.

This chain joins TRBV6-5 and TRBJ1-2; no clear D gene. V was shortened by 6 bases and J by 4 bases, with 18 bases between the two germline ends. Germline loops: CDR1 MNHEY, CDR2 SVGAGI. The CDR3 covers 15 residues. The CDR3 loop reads CASSSAKRPSYGYTF. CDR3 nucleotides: TGTGCCAGCAGCAGCGCCAAAAGACCCTCCTATGGCTACACCTTC.

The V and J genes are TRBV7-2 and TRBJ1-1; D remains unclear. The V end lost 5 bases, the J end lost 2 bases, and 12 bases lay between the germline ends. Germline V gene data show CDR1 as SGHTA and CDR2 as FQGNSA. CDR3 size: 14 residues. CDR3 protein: CASSPPDANTEAFF. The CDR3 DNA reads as TGTGCCAGCAGCCCGCCGGACGCAAACACTGAAGCTTTCTTT.

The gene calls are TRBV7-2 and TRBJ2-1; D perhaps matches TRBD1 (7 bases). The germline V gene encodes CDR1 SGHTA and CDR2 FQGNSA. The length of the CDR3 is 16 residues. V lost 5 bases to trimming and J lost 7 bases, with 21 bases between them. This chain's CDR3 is CASSPSQGGAGNEQFF. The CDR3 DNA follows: TGTGCCAGCAGCCCGTCGCAAGGGGGCGCGGGGAATGAGCAGTTCTTC.